Listed below are T cell receptor beta chains from one sample, sequenced in a study of blood T cell repertoires in COVID-19. The assay was immunoSEQ multiplex PCR, and TCRdb's table has in-frame clones only and misses some. This table has 150,000 to 200,000 clones, around four fifths appearing once. Material: peripheral blood. Source of these receptors: a human donor in a cohort sampled during active COVID-19. Each CDR3 is given with its conserved first and last residue.

>TRBV5-4
CASSLAAGGADNEQFF
>TRBV28
CASSLQGSPLHF
>TRBV19
CASSIGTGWDEQFF
>TRBV27
CASSLRQGADYGYTF
>TRBV9
CASSVAFGTSRDEQFF
>TRBV19
CASSPRRGNEKLFF
>TRBV29-1
CSVGPTGPQQKQSPNTGELFF
>TRBV11-2
CASSVRQGGSGNTIYF
>TRBV24-1
CATRRGRSIESPLHF
>TRBV10-3
CAISEPRTGLDEQFF
>TRBV5-1
CASSLDGGKGSPLHF
>TRBV27
CASSLLTTGGSYEQYF
>TRBV10-3
CAISERVAETQYF
>TRBV29-1
CSVRGLAGGLYEQYF
>TRBV12-3/TRBV12-4
CASSLGQGQQFF
>TRBV5-1
CASSTGQTISNQPQHF
>TRBV15
CATSRGWAGNYGYTF
>TRBV11-2
CASSSRGMDTEAFF
>TRBV4-3
CASSQDRSYTQYF
>TRBV28
CASTSVHNEQFF
>TRBV27
CASRGLAGVAGELFF
>TRBV5-5
CASSLQVSYNEQFF
>TRBV24-1
CATSDLASPPTDTEAFF
>TRBV29-1
CSVTENSNQPQHF
>TRBV6-5
CASSLDRGRNQPQHF
>TRBV30
CAWSSRSNQPQHF
>TRBV28
CASKSWETRDSYGYTF
>TRBV6-2/TRBV6-3
CASSQYTEAFF
>TRBV3-1/TRBV3-2
CASSQEVQGLIKLFF
>TRBV10-1
CASSRQASYEQYF
>TRBV19
CASSMRLHNEQFF
>TRBV5-1
CASRETGGWVNTEAFF
>TRBV11-2
CASSPQGDIQYF
>TRBV9
CASSARPDRSLETQYF
>TRBV13
CASTQGQGSNIQYF
>TRBV30
CAWSAGGRNTQYF
>TRBV11-2
CASSLAAGTGDNEQFF
>TRBV14
CASSRTGANTGELFF
>TRBV7-2
CASSLGHMNTEAFF
>TRBV11-2
CASRHFRGSGNTIYF
>TRBV19
CASWGRGTGDSYEQYF
>TRBV24-1
CATSPLSGGIYNEQFF
>TRBV5-1
CASRDRVGNTGELFF
>TRBV12-3/TRBV12-4
CASSLTANTEAFF
>TRBV27
CASSSLAGARETQYF
>TRBV6-1
CASSEVIQSPYEQYF
>TRBV27
CASSFRGNYEQYF
>TRBV20-1
CSASGFGSSYEQYF
>TRBV10-3
CAISESVASNQPQHF
>TRBV6-2/TRBV6-3
CASSYSLSPQETQYF
>TRBV29-1
CSVAPRQDMNTEAFF
>TRBV30
CASGHTNNSPLHF
>TRBV7-2
CASSPQRGDQPQHF
>TRBV7-9
CASSLSPYEQYF
>TRBV11-2
CASSSLWRRHEQYF
>TRBV4-3
CASSQQAGRYTGELFF
>TRBV24-1
CATQGSSAGGIWNTEAFF